This TCR beta chain derives from a study of T cells after yellow fever vaccination. About the study: SMART-Seq v4 Ultra Low Input served to prepare low-cell-number fractions.

The V and J ends lost 2 bases and 1 base respectively, with 9 bases between them. This CDR3 is built from 15 residues. Germline CDR1 MGHRA, CDR2 YSYEKL. TCRdb re-called the 5' RACE reads with MiXCR, one entry per CDR3 protein. The sample lists about 130,000 distinct CDR3 sequences; about 8.4% were seen once. This clonotype occurred many times. The TCR originated in a man between 18 and 29 years old who received the YFV17D yellow fever vaccine. The rearrangement links TRBV4-1 to TRBJ1-5; tentative D call: TRBD1 (5 bases). This specimen consisted of CD8+ T cells sorted from PBMCs, obtained on the day of the yellow fever booster vaccination. The CDR3 protein is CASSQRWTSNQPQHF. DNA of the CDR3: TGCGCCAGCAGCCAAAGGTGGACAAGCAATCAGCCCCAGCATTTT.